Listed below are T cell receptor beta chains from one sample, sequenced in a study of CD8+ T cells in alopecia areata. The method was immunoSEQ multiplex PCR; TCRdb's version includes in-frame clones alone and lacks a portion of them. This sample carries around 180,000 clones, approximately 67% of them seen once, and the ten largest clones take 1.3%. The sample consisted of CD4+ T cells sorted from blood, taken between weeks 47 and 50, from a patient treated with tofacitinib. The receptors stem from a human donor with alopecia areata. Each CDR3 is given with its conserved first and last residue. Each record gives: D gene, V gene, clone size, J gene, CDR3 protein, CDR3 DNA. The D gene is left open where the match is weak. The size entry is marked missing in some rows and otherwise reads once, few, many or a size class.

NA,TRBV30,NA,TRBJ1-2,CAWTLGPNYGYTF,TGTGCCTGGACATTGGGGCCTAACTATGGCTACACCTTC
NA,TRBV29-1,NA,TRBJ2-1,CSVAPGGVSYNEQFF,TGCAGCGTTGCCCCAGGGGGGGTCTCCTACAATGAGCAGTTCTTC
NA,TRBV5-1,NA,TRBJ2-3,CASSLAASSTTNTQYF,TGCGCCAGCAGCTTGGCCGCTAGCTCAACGACTAATACGCAGTATTTT
NA,TRBV5-6,NA,TRBJ2-5,CASSLEGPIPRQETQYF,TGTGCCAGCAGCTTGGAAGGTCCTATCCCTAGACAAGAGACCCAGTACTTC
NA,TRBV9,NA,TRBJ1-2,CASSDKLGYGYTF,TGTGCCAGCAGTGATAAGTTGGGCTATGGCTACACCTTC
NA,TRBV18,NA,TRBJ1-1,CASSPIGNLNTEAFF,TGTGCCAGCTCACCAATCGGTAACCTGAACACTGAAGCTTTCTTT
NA,TRBV11-2,NA,TRBJ2-1,CASSLDEVGKQFF,TGTGCCAGCAGCTTAGACGAGGTAGGGAAGCAGTTCTTC
NA,TRBV30,NA,TRBJ1-3,CAWSVNRNTIYF,TGTGCCTGGAGTGTAAATCGGAACACCATATATTTT
NA,TRBV29-1,NA,TRBJ2-2,CSVSTQGSGELFF,TGCAGCGTTTCAACCCAGGGGTCCGGGGAGCTGTTTTTT
NA,TRBV14,NA,TRBJ1-6,CASSPGLNSPLHF,TGTGCCAGCAGTCCGGGACTTAATTCACCCCTCCACTTT
NA,TRBV29-1,NA,TRBJ2-7,CSVHYSAVNYEQYF,TGCAGCGTCCACTACTCGGCAGTCAACTACGAGCAGTACTTC
TRBD1,TRBV5-6,NA,TRBJ1-4,CASSLAGTGYEKLFF,TGTGCCAGCAGCTTGGCCGGGACAGGGTATGAAAAACTGTTTTTT
TRBD1,TRBV29-1,NA,TRBJ2-2,CSAGQGVSGELFF,TGCAGCGCTGGACAGGGGGTATCCGGGGAGCTGTTTTTT
NA,TRBV6-6,NA,TRBJ2-7,CASSPSGQGAYEQYF,TGTGCCAGCAGTCCTTCCGGGCAGGGTGCCTACGAGCAGTACTTC
NA,TRBV29-1,NA,TRBJ2-1,CSVEGGRVPLNEQFF,TGCAGCGTTGAAGGCGGCAGGGTGCCCCTCAATGAGCAGTTCTTC
TRBD2,TRBV4-3,few,TRBJ2-1,CASSQGDGLAGDNEQFF,TGCGCCAGCAGCCAAGGTGACGGACTAGCGGGGGACAATGAGCAGTTCTTC
TRBD1,TRBV30,NA,TRBJ2-2,CAWSVRGGPRTGELFF,TGTGCCTGGAGTGTAAGAGGGGGCCCGAGAACCGGGGAGCTGTTTTTT
NA,TRBV7-7,NA,TRBJ1-1,CASSYNRDTEAFF,TGTGCCAGCAGCTACAACCGGGACACTGAAGCTTTCTTT
NA,TRBV7-2,NA,TRBJ1-4,CASSLRQGRGEKLFF,TGTGCCAGCAGCTTAAGGCAGGGACGGGGTGAAAAACTGTTTTTT
TRBD2,TRBV30,NA,TRBJ2-1,CASRGGYNEQFF,TGTGCCTCCCGGGGGGGATATAATGAGCAGTTCTTC
NA,TRBV9,NA,TRBJ1-1,CASSVDSGNTEAFF,TGTGCCAGCAGCGTAGATTCTGGGAACACTGAAGCTTTCTTT
TRBD1,TRBV29-1,few,TRBJ2-3,CSVGGQGQGDTQYF,TGCAGCGTTGGGGGACAGGGCCAGGGGGATACGCAGTATTTT
NA,TRBV5-6,NA,TRBJ2-4,CASRERAKNIQYF,TGTGCCAGCAGGGAGCGGGCCAAAAACATTCAGTACTTC
NA,TRBV11-2,NA,TRBJ2-2,CASSSKTNTGELFF,TGTGCCAGCAGCTCCAAGACGAACACCGGGGAGCTGTTTTTT
NA,TRBV4-3,NA,TRBJ2-7,CASSQGFFREQYF,TGCGCCAGCAGCCAAGGCTTCTTTCGTGAGCAGTACTTC
NA,TRBV9,NA,TRBJ2-3,CASSVDGASTDTQYF,TGTGCCAGCAGCGTAGACGGGGCTAGCACAGATACGCAGTATTTT
NA,TRBV29-1,few,TRBJ2-5,CSVERQKETQYF,TGCAGCGTAGAGAGACAGAAAGAGACCCAGTACTTC
NA,TRBV29-1,NA,TRBJ2-3,CSVDPGSTDTQYF,TGCAGCGTTGACCCGGGGAGCACAGATACGCAGTATTTT
TRBD1,TRBV9,NA,TRBJ1-1,CASSPEGARQAFF,TGTGCCAGCAGCCCAGAGGGGGCTAGGCAAGCTTTCTTT
TRBD2,TRBV11-2,NA,TRBJ2-7,CASRLSGVEYEQYF,TGTGCCAGCAGGCTTAGCGGGGTAGAGTACGAGCAGTACTTC
NA,TRBV29-1,few,TRBJ2-4,CSVGAGTGGNIQYF,TGCAGCGTTGGGGCAGGCACTGGTGGAAACATTCAGTACTTC
NA,TRBV19,few,TRBJ1-2,CASSIDPADNYGYTF,TGTGCCAGTAGTATAGATCCGGCAGATAACTATGGCTACACCTTC
TRBD1,TRBV27,NA,TRBJ2-7,CASSSTGFSYEQYF,TGTGCCAGCAGTTCGACAGGGTTCTCCTACGAGCAGTACTTC
TRBD2,TRBV11-2,few,TRBJ2-7,CASTGGTRSSYEQYF,TGTGCCAGCACCGGGGGGACCAGAAGCTCCTACGAGCAGTACTTC
NA,TRBV2,NA,TRBJ2-3,CASSLGRSTDTQYF,TGTGCCAGCAGCTTGGGCCGGAGCACAGATACGCAGTATTTT